These 13 T cell receptor beta chains share one sample of origin, sequenced in a study of blood T cells in healthy people across ages. Primers used in a second PCR of roughly 6 to 12 cycles were a sample-barcoded 5' primer and a J-beta primer mix. TCRdb passed the 5' RACE reads through MiXCR, listing each CDR3 protein once. The sample has about 1,400,000 distinct CDR3 sequences, approximately 38% seen once. Sample: blood. The receptor source for this set is a woman in her late teens or twenties in good health.

The chain is built from TRBV4-1 and TRBJ2-7; TRBD1 might be the D (5 bases). Trimming pared 1 base from V and 0 bases from J, leaving 10 bases between. The CDR3 consists of 15 residues. Germline lookup yields CDR1 MGHRA and CDR2 YSYEKL. The CDR3 loop reads CASSQVDRGSYEQYF. The CDR3 DNA sequence: TGCGCCAGCAGCCAAGTAGACAGAGGCTCCTACGAGCAGTACTTC.

This chain uses TRBV20-1 with TRBJ2-5; TRBD1 is a possible D gene (5 bases). The CDR3 spans 14 residues. CDR1 DFQATT and CDR2 SNEGSKA come from the germline V gene (reference sequence). The V end was cut by 3 bases, the J end by 11 bases, with 22 bases between. CDR3 amino acids: CSASRPTESNEQYF. The DNA of the CDR3 is TGCAGTGCTAGTCGCCCGACAGAATCTAATGAGCAGTACTTC.

This clonotype was seen a handful of times. The gene calls are TRBV12-5 and TRBJ1-2; 9 bases are shared with TRBD1. The length of the CDR3 is 13 residues. CDR1 is LGHNT and CDR2 is FRNRAP in the germline V gene. V dropped 3 bases and J dropped 8; count of bases not matched to a gene: 4. In DNA form, the CDR3 reads TGTGCTAGTGGTTTAGACAGGGGGGGCGGCTACACCTTC. Residues: CASGLDRGGGYTF.

The V call is TRBV12-3 or TRBV12-4, the J call TRBJ2-5; TRBD1 is a possible D gene (6 bases). The CDR3 runs 13 residues. Trimming took 5 bases from V and 1 from J, leaving 8 bases between them. CDR3 bases: TGTGCCAGCAGTGGGGACATCCAAGAGACCCAGTACTTC. Protein: CASSGDIQETQYF.

This clonotype has only a few counts. The V gene is TRBV20-1, the J gene TRBJ1-2, with 9 bases lining up with TRBD1. This CDR3 has 15 residues. V lost 5 bases, J lost 3 bases, and 10 bases stayed unmatched. Looked up from germline, CDR1 is DFQATT and CDR2 is SNEGSKA (reference sequence). The CDR3 region has the DNA TGCAGTGCTCCCCAGACAGGGGGAGGGGACTATGGCTACACCTTC. Translated: CSAPQTGGGDYGYTF.

The J gene is TRBJ2-1, the V gene TRBV6-5; D not resolved. CDR3 length equals 12 residues. The germline gives CDR1 MNHEY, CDR2 SVGAGI. V was trimmed by 9 bases and J by 10 bases, leaving 16 bases between them. This CDR3 is CASRTARYEQFF. CDR3 in DNA: TGTGCCAGTCGCACAGCCCGCTACGAGCAGTTCTTC.

This clonotype has just a few counts. The rearrangement uses TRBV25-1 and TRBJ1-4, with TRBD1 matching 7 bases. Trimming cost V 4 bases and J 5 bases; bases outside gene matches: 10. The germline gives CDR1 MGHDK, CDR2 SYGVNS. This CDR3 has 16 amino acids. DNA of the CDR3: TGTGCCAGCAGTGTGGCGGCCGGGACAGCGAATGAAAAACTGTTTTTT. Translated: CASSVAAGTANEKLFF.

This clonotype has only a few counts. The genes are TRBV7-9 and TRBJ1-2; 7 positions agree with TRBD1. V trimming: 5 bases; J trimming: 4 bases; junction bases outside the gene matches: 10. Germline CDR1 SEHNR, CDR2 FQNEAQ (reference sequence). The CDR3 sequence is 15 residues long. The CDR3 region is CASSPAGTAGYGYTF. The CDR3 nucleotides are TGTGCCAGCAGCCCAGCCGGGACAGCCGGCTATGGCTACACCTTC. Based on the CDR3 plus reference TRBV7-9 and TRBJ1-2, the full variable domain is DTGVSQNPRHKITKRGQNVTFRCDPISEHNRLYWYRQTLGQGPEFLTYFQNEAQLEKSRLLSDRFSAERPKGSFSTLEIQRTEQGDSAMYLCASSPAGTAGYGYTFGSGTRLTVV.

J is TRBJ2-7 and V is TRBV20-1; 7 bases agree with TRBD1. The CDR3 has 12 residues. V lost 6 bases to trimming and J lost 1 base; unmatched junction nucleotides: 3. CDR1 DFQATT and CDR2 SNEGSKA come from the germline V gene (reference sequence). The DNA for the CDR3 is TGCAGTGCGACGGGACAGTCCTACGAGCAGTACTTC. This translates into CSATGQSYEQYF.

This clonotype was recorded many times. The gene calls are TRBV5-1 and TRBJ2-1; 7 bases match TRBD2. The V gene's germline CDR1 is SGHRS and CDR2 YFSETQ. J lost 4 bases, V lost 3 bases, and 7 bases had no gene match. This CDR3 contains 15 residues. Written as DNA, the CDR3 is TGCGCCAGCAGCTCGACCGGGGGGAGTTACAATGAGCAGTTCTTC. Translating gives CASSSTGGSYNEQFF.

This clonotype was detected only a few times. The chain has TRBV20-1 and TRBJ2-3; D call uncertain. V was pared by 6 bases and J by 1 base, with 26 bases between. The CDR3 is 18 residues long. Germline-derived CDR1 and CDR2 are DFQATT and SNEGSKA (reference sequence). This CDR3 is CSAPVLPDVDIGTDTQYF. For the CDR3, the DNA is TGCAGTGCCCCCGTACTTCCGGATGTAGATATAGGCACAGATACGCAGTATTTT.

The chain links TRBV6-6 to TRBJ2-7, with D unresolved. CDR1 MNHNY and CDR2 SVGAGI come from the germline V gene (reference sequence). The CDR3 totals 14 residues. V lost 2 bases and J lost 3, with 11 bases in between. The CDR3 loop reads CASSYGPPGYEQYF. Here the CDR3 DNA reads TGTGCCAGCAGTTACGGCCCACCGGGCTACGAGCAGTACTTC.

This clonotype turned up a few times. The V call is TRBV3-1, the J call TRBJ2-1; 8 nucleotides line up with TRBD2. V shed 1 base, J shed 8 bases, and the junction held 25 bases outside the gene matches. The germline gives CDR1 LGHDT, CDR2 YNNKEL (reference sequence). The CDR3 consists of 21 residues. The CDR3 DNA reads TGTGCCAGCAGCCAAGTGTTGATGCGGCCAAGGGCGGGAGGAGATCAGGATGAGCAGTTCTTC. Translating gives CASSQVLMRPRAGGDQDEQFF.